Below are 29 T cell receptor beta chains sequenced from a single sample in a study of response to subunit inactivated influenza vaccine. TCRdb independently ran MiXCR on the RT-PCR reads; one entry per CDR3 protein. This table has about 300,000 distinct CDR3 sequences, approximately 20% appearing once. This specimen was PBMCs from blood, taken 21 months after vaccination. The origin of the receptors is a man aged 45 to 75 who received an inactivated influenza vaccine.

V is TRBV20-1 and J is TRBJ2-3; a weak D match, TRBD1 (6 bases). The CDR3 consists of 16 residues. The V end lost 8 bases, the J end lost 1 base, and 22 bases lay between the germline ends. CDR1 is DFQATT and CDR2 is SNEGSKA in the germline V gene (reference sequence). The CDR3 spells CSILGRGYGRTDTQYF. As DNA, the CDR3 is TGCAGTATCCTCGGCAGGGGCTACGGTCGCACAGATACGCAGTATTTT.

This clonotype was recorded many times. A single base separates this from a much larger clone, so it may be a read error. The rearrangement uses TRBV7-6 and TRBJ1-1, with 7 nucleotides matching TRBD1. With V trimmed by 2 bases and J by 4 bases, 1 base remained unmatched. Germline V gene sequence: CDR1 SGHVS, CDR2 FNYEAQ. The CDR3 extends over 13 amino acids. The CDR3 is CASSLTGVTEAFF. CDR3 DNA: TGTGCCAGCAGCTTAACAGGGGTCACTGAAGCTTTCTTT.

This clonotype has at least ten counts. This chain uses TRBV2 with TRBJ1-2; possibly TRBD1 for D (6 bases). Trimming took off 3 bases at V and 4 bases at J, with 12 bases between the two ends. Germline V lookup: CDR1 SNHLY, CDR2 FYNNEI. This CDR3 has 14 residues. The CDR3 nucleotides are TGTGCCAGCAGTGATATTACAGGGACCTATGGCTACACCTTC. The encoded protein is CASSDITGTYGYTF.

Ten or more counts support this clonotype. The rearrangement links TRBV11-2 to TRBJ1-3; possibly TRBD1 for D (5 bases). This CDR3 has 20 amino acids. The germline CDR1 and CDR2 sequences are SGHAT and FQNNGV. V lost 4 bases and J lost 2, with 27 bases in between. CDR3 coding DNA: TGTGCCAGCAGCTCGATAAGGCGGGACCTCCTTCATTCTCCTGGAAACACCATATATTTT. Translation: CASSSIRRDLLHSPGNTIYF.

This clonotype came up many times. CDR3 bases: TGTGCCAGCAGTTTAGCCAGACTCTACAATGAGCAGTTCTTC. This sequence encodes CASSLARLYNEQFF. The rearrangement joins TRBV27 to TRBJ2-1; D gene ambiguous. The length of the CDR3 is 14 residues. The germline V gene has CDR1 MNHEY and CDR2 SMNVEV (reference sequence). V was clipped by 2 bases and J by 3 bases, with 8 bases between them.

This clonotype showed up just a few times. The chain has TRBV20-1 and TRBJ1-1, with 7 positions matching TRBD1. Germline V lookup: CDR1 DFQATT, CDR2 SNEGSKA (reference sequence). V lost 0 bases, J lost 0 bases, and 4 bases stayed unmatched. The CDR3 covers 15 residues. The CDR3 loop reads CSARDRTGVNTEAFF. The CDR3 DNA reads as TGCAGTGCTAGAGACCGGACAGGCGTGAACACTGAAGCTTTCTTT.

This sequence joins TRBV5-1 and TRBJ2-5, with D maybe TRBD1 (5 bases). Trimming cost V 0 bases and J 5 bases, with 8 bases left between them. CDR3 length: 13 residues. CDR1 is SGHRS and CDR2 is YFSETQ in the germline V gene. The CDR3 is CASSLEAGETQYF. CDR3 sequence (DNA): TGCGCCAGCAGCTTGGAGGCAGGGGAGACCCAGTACTTC.

The chain links TRBV18 to TRBJ2-1, with 13 bases lining up with TRBD2. The CDR3 spans 22 residues. Losses at the gene ends were 3 bases for V and 3 bases for J; bases not matched to a gene: 20. Germline V gene data show CDR1 as KGHSH and CDR2 as LQKENI. The CDR3 here is CASSPSPGQASGLAGFYNEQFF. The CDR3 DNA sequence: TGTGCCAGCTCACCGTCACCGGGACAAGCCTCGGGACTAGCGGGATTCTACAATGAGCAGTTCTTC.

A word on this clonotype: Since a much larger clone is just one base distant, this may be a read error. The J gene is TRBJ1-5, the V gene TRBV20-1, with D possibly being TRBD1 (5 bases). This CDR3 is built from 14 residues. Per germline, CDR1 DFQATT and CDR2 SNEGSKA (reference sequence). V gave up 1 base and J gave up 4 bases, with 11 bases separating them. The CDR3 region is CSARVTGLNQPQHF. CDR3 nucleotides: TGCAGTGCTAGAGTCACGGGGCTGAATCAGCCCCAGCATTTT.

The chain has TRBV7-9 and TRBJ1-5, with D unclear. The V end was cut by 1 base, the J end by 6 bases, with 4 bases between. This CDR3 is 12 amino acids long. Germline-derived CDR1 and CDR2 are SEHNR and FQNEAQ (reference sequence). The CDR3 nucleotides read TGTGCCAGCAGCTTAGATACTCAGCCCCAGCATTTT. Its protein product is CASSLDTQPQHF.

This chain uses TRBV6-1 with TRBJ2-1; D unclear. V gave up 7 bases and J gave up 8 bases, with 21 bases separating them. The germline gives CDR1 MNHNS, CDR2 SASEGT. The CDR3 length is 15 residues. The CDR3 DNA is TGTGCCAGCAACCCTACGATTAGGGTGGTCGATGAGCAGTTCTTC. Encoded protein: CASNPTIRVVDEQFF.

The genes are TRBV2 and TRBJ2-1; tentatively, D is TRBD2 (5 bases). CDR3 length equals 15 residues. In germline, CDR1 is SNHLY, CDR2 FYNNEI. V lost 7 bases, J lost 2 bases, and 15 bases lay in between. CDR3 amino acids: CASIYSQTTYNEQFF. In DNA, the CDR3 is TGTGCCAGCATTTACAGCCAGACTACCTACAATGAGCAGTTCTTC.

The chain joins TRBV3-1 to TRBJ2-3; 7 bases are a match to TRBD2. CDR1 is LGHDT and CDR2 is YNNKEL in the germline V gene (reference sequence). The CDR3 has 17 residues. With V trimmed by 4 bases and J by 4 bases, 14 bases remained unmatched. CDR3 in DNA: TGTGCCAGCAGCCCCCGTACTAGCGCCCCAGTCGCAGATACGCAGTATTTT. Encoded protein: CASSPRTSAPVADTQYF.

The CDR3 protein is CSVEGGREQFF. Written as DNA, the CDR3 is TGCAGCGTTGAGGGGGGGCGTGAGCAGTTCTTC. The chain carries TRBV29-1 and TRBJ2-1, with D maybe TRBD2 (7 bases). This CDR3 is 11 amino acids long. Germline lookup yields CDR1 SQVTM and CDR2 ANQGSEA. V was shortened by 3 bases and J by 9 bases, with 9 bases between the two germline ends.

The chain carries TRBV7-2 and TRBJ2-7, with 11 nucleotides matching TRBD2. J gave up 3 bases and V 4 bases, and 5 bases lay outside the gene matches. There are 15 residues in the CDR3. Germline assignment: CDR1 SGHTA and CDR2 FQGNSA. CDR3 sequence reads: CASSSTSGIYYEQYF. In DNA, the CDR3 is TGTGCCAGCAGCTCGACTAGCGGGATTTACTACGAGCAGTACTTC.

This clonotype was counted at least ten times. This chain's CDR3 is CASSGTATNEKLFF. Written as DNA, the CDR3 is TGTGCCAGCAGTGGGACAGCAACTAATGAAAAACTGTTTTTT. The chain recombines TRBV7-6 with TRBJ1-4; 7 bases align to TRBD1. The CDR3 sequence is 14 residues long. The V gene's germline CDR1 is SGHVS and CDR2 FNYEAQ. The J segment lost 0 bases and the V segment lost 6 bases, leaving 1 base of the junction unmatched.

This clonotype was found a few times. The genes are TRBV30 and TRBJ1-4; tentative D call: TRBD1 (6 bases). Trimming removed 2 bases at V and 10 bases at J, with 11 bases between. Germline CDR1 GTSNPN, CDR2 SVGIG (reference sequence). The CDR3 is 12 residues long. The CDR3 coding sequence is TGTGCCTGGAGTAGACAGGACGGAAAACTGTTTTTT. This gives the protein CAWSRQDGKLFF.

This chain joins TRBV7-9 and TRBJ1-2, with D tentatively TRBD1 (6 bases). The CDR3 contains 13 residues. The germline V gene encodes CDR1 SEHNR and CDR2 FQNEAQ (reference sequence). The V and J ends lost 5 bases and 5 bases respectively, with 12 bases between them. For the CDR3, the DNA is TGTGCCAGCAGCAACACAGGGACTTATGGCTACACCTTC. This encodes CASSNTGTYGYTF.

This clonotype has a count of ten or more. This rearrangement joins TRBV5-1 to TRBJ1-5; D call uncertain. V lost 4 bases to trimming and J lost 2 bases, with 7 bases between them. The V gene's germline CDR1 is SGHRS and CDR2 YFSETQ. The CDR3 length is 13 residues. The CDR3 DNA follows: TGCGCCAGCAGCCGTCGAGGCAATCAGCCCCAGCATTTT. Translating gives CASSRRGNQPQHF.

Only a few counts were recorded for this clonotype. This chain uses TRBV3-1 with TRBJ2-3; 9 nucleotides match TRBD2. With 10 bases clipped from V and 1 base from J, the junction kept 0 bases outside the gene matches. Germline loops: CDR1 LGHDT, CDR2 YNNKEL (reference sequence). The CDR3 spans 12 residues. The CDR3 nucleotides are TGTGCCACTAGCGGGGGCACAGATACGCAGTATTTT. Encoded protein: CATSGGTDTQYF.

This clonotype was found a few times. This chain links TRBV6-5 with TRBJ2-2, with no clear D. Germline CDR1 and CDR2: MNHEY and SVGAGI. This CDR3 has 15 residues. Between the trimmed V and J ends, which lost 2 bases and 0 bases, there was a span of 7 bases. The DNA for the CDR3 is TGTGCCAGCAGTTACAGTCGCCCGAACACCGGGGAGCTGTTTTTT. Translation: CASSYSRPNTGELFF.

This clonotype was recorded a few times. The rearrangement links TRBV10-3 to TRBJ2-5; D is unclear. This CDR3 has 14 amino acids. V lost 4 bases and J 1 base, leaving 10 bases between the germline ends. Germline V gene data show CDR1 as ENHRY and CDR2 as SYGVKD. In DNA, the CDR3 is TGTGCCATCAGTGTCGAGAATCTCCAAGAGACCCAGTACTTC. Protein: CAISVENLQETQYF.

This clonotype was detected many times. The chain links TRBV5-1 to TRBJ1-1, with TRBD1 as a possible D gene (5 bases). Germline V gives CDR1 SGHRS, CDR2 YFSETQ. The CDR3 spans 13 residues. V was cut by 5 bases and J by 5 bases, with 13 bases left in between. In DNA, the CDR3 is TGCGCCAGCAGTGGGGTGGGGGGGACTGAAGCTTTCTTT. It encodes CASSGVGGTEAFF.

CDR3 loop: CASSEQGGSTEAFF. The CDR3 DNA sequence: TGTGCCAGCAGCGAACAGGGTGGGAGTACCGAAGCTTTCTTT. The chain joins TRBV7-2 to TRBJ1-1, with D tentatively TRBD1 (6 bases). The CDR3 loop spans 14 amino acids. Germline assignment: CDR1 SGHTA and CDR2 FQGNSA. Trimming took 5 bases from V and 8 from J, leaving 18 bases between them. The whole variable domain, remainder taken from reference TRBV7-2 and TRBJ1-1, is GAGVSQSPSNKVTEKGKDVELRCDPISGHTALYWYRQSLGQGLEFLIYFQGNSAPDKSGLPSDRFSAERTGGSVSTLTIQRTQQEDSAVYLCASSEQGGSTEAFFGQGTRLTVV.

V is TRBV24-1 and J is TRBJ2-7; the match to TRBD2 covers 8 bases. The CDR3 loop spans 17 amino acids. V shed 3 bases, J shed 3 bases, and the junction held 12 bases outside the gene matches. The germline CDR1 and CDR2 sequences are KGHDR and SFDVKD. This CDR3 reads CATSDRSGAGGNYEQYF. CDR3 bases: TGTGCCACCAGTGATCGGAGCGGGGCGGGAGGCAACTACGAGCAGTACTTC.

V usage is TRBV5-1 and J usage is TRBJ1-1; D possibly corresponds to TRBD1 (5 bases). The germline gives CDR1 SGHRS, CDR2 YFSETQ. The CDR3 loop spans 14 amino acids. The germline V and J ends were trimmed by 6 bases and 1 base, with 13 bases remaining between them. The CDR3 spells CASTLRVGNTEAFF. CDR3 bases: TGCGCCAGCACCCTCAGGGTGGGGAACACTGAAGCTTTCTTT.

This chain connects TRBV30 to TRBJ1-1; D perhaps matches TRBD1 (5 bases). Per the germline V gene, CDR1 is GTSNPN and CDR2 is SVGIG (reference sequence). This CDR3 has 13 residues. Trimming removed 2 bases from V and 1 base from J, with 8 bases in between. CDR3 DNA sequence: TGTGCCTGGAGTTCCGGGGCGAACACTGAAGCTTTCTTT. Protein sequence: CAWSSGANTEAFF.

This clonotype has just a few counts. The chain is built from TRBV5-1 and TRBJ1-6; 7 bases agree with TRBD1. Germline CDR1 reads SGHRS; CDR2 reads YFSETQ. V shed 3 bases and J 10 bases; nucleotides not matched to a gene: 13. This CDR3 spans 16 amino acids. CDR3 sequence: CASSSDRQGPRSPLHF. The CDR3 region has the DNA TGCGCCAGCAGCTCTGATAGACAGGGCCCTAGGTCACCCCTCCACTTT.

This clonotype was detected a few times. The V gene is TRBV30, the J gene TRBJ1-2; D is uncertain. The CDR3 spans 13 residues. V lost 1 base, J lost 7 bases, and 13 bases lay in between. Germline lookup yields CDR1 GTSNPN and CDR2 SVGIG (reference sequence). CDR3 nucleotide sequence: TGTGCCTGGAGTGAGATCGTGGGCACTGGCTACACCTTC. Translating it yields CAWSEIVGTGYTF.